Following are 32 T cell receptor beta chains from one sample sequenced in a study of T cell responses to AZD1222 COVID-19 vaccine. Profiled with immunoSEQ multiplex PCR; TCRdb holds only in-frame clones, not every one. The sample has over 110,000 clones; 90% are singletons. The sample here was peripheral blood, taken 28 days after the second AZD1222 dose. These receptors were collected from an adult who received the AZD1222 COVID-19 vaccine.

CDR3 sequence reads: CSVEGAKIADTQYF. CDR3 DNA: TGCAGCGTTGAAGGGGCTAAGATCGCAGATACGCAGTATTTT. J is TRBJ2-3 and V is TRBV29-1; D gene ambiguous. The germline V gene encodes CDR1 SQVTM and CDR2 ANQGSEA. The CDR3 spans 14 residues. V shed 1 base and J shed 4 bases, with 12 bases lying between them.

V usage is TRBV27 and J usage is TRBJ2-2, with 8 positions matching TRBD2. CDR1 MNHEY and CDR2 SMNVEV come from the germline V gene (reference sequence). The CDR3 covers 15 residues. V was clipped by 8 bases and J by 2 bases; unmatched bases: 7. As DNA, the CDR3 is TGTGCCAGCCTCCGGGAGGGAGATAACACCGGGGAGCTGTTTTTT. Encoded protein: CASLREGDNTGELFF.

This rearrangement joins TRBV28 to TRBJ2-7; 10 bases are a match to TRBD1. There are 16 residues in the CDR3. Trimming took 3 bases from V and 1 from J; bases not matched to a gene: 6. Germline assignment: CDR1 MDHEN and CDR2 SYDVKM. This CDR3 reads CASSLGQGKASYEQYF. CDR3 nucleotide sequence: TGTGCCAGCAGTTTGGGACAGGGGAAGGCGTCCTACGAGCAGTACTTC.

The chain employs TRBV7-8 and TRBJ2-1; D may be TRBD1 (6 bases). Germline V gene data show CDR1 as SGHVS and CDR2 as FQNEAQ. This CDR3 is built from 15 residues. Trimming cost V 1 base and J 10 bases, with 17 bases left between them. CDR3 sequence reads: CASSLGPQGLGEQFF. For the CDR3, the DNA is TGTGCCAGCAGCTTAGGACCGCAGGGGCTTGGCGAGCAGTTCTTC. The full variable domain, with the rest looked up from reference TRBV7-8 and TRBJ2-1, is GAGVSQSPRYKVAKRGQDVALRCDPISGHVSLFWYQQALGQGPEFLTYFQNEAQLDKSGLPSDRFFAERPEGSVSTLKIQRTQQEDSAVYLCASSLGPQGLGEQFFGPGTRLTVL.

The chain couples TRBV5-4 to TRBJ1-2, with 8 bases matching TRBD1. The CDR3 is 14 amino acids. With V trimmed by 0 bases and J by 6 bases, 4 bases remained unmatched. The germline V gene has CDR1 SGHNT and CDR2 YYREEE (reference sequence). This chain's CDR3 is CASSLVQGADGYTF. In DNA, the CDR3 is TGTGCCAGCAGCTTGGTCCAGGGGGCCGATGGCTACACCTTC.

V usage is TRBV6-5 and J usage is TRBJ1-5; perhaps TRBD1 as D (5 bases). V was trimmed by 0 bases and J by 6 bases, leaving 9 bases between them. This CDR3 spans 14 amino acids. Germline V gene sequence: CDR1 MNHEY, CDR2 SVGAGI. Written as DNA, the CDR3 is TGTGCCAGCAGTTACTCGATACAGGTTCAGCCCCAGCATTTT. Translating it yields CASSYSIQVQPQHF.

The chain couples TRBV12-3 or TRBV12-4 to TRBJ2-2, with D hard to call. The V end was cut by 10 bases, the J end by 3 bases, with 9 bases between. The CDR3 covers 12 residues. CDR3 coding DNA: TGTGCCAATTCAGGAGACACCGGGGAGCTGTTTTTT. This translates into CANSGDTGELFF.

V and J are TRBV11-2 and TRBJ2-2; TRBD1 matches 9 bases. V was pared by 2 bases and J by 5 bases, with 12 bases of the junction left unmatched. There are 18 residues in the CDR3. Germline V lookup: CDR1 SGHAT, CDR2 FQNNGV. The chain's CDR3 is CASSLPANRGLGTGELFF. CDR3 DNA: TGTGCCAGCAGCTTACCGGCAAACAGGGGGCTAGGGACCGGGGAGCTGTTTTTT.

The chain couples TRBV5-1 to TRBJ1-1, with 9 bases matching TRBD1. V lost 3 bases and J lost 3; bases outside the gene matches: 12. The CDR3 consists of 17 residues. From germline, CDR1 is SGHRS and CDR2 YFSETQ. For the CDR3, the DNA is TGCGCCAGCAGCTCCGTGATGACAGGGGGGACTTACACTGAAGCTTTCTTT. As protein: CASSSVMTGGTYTEAFF. The whole variable domain, filled in from reference TRBV5-1 and TRBJ1-1, reads KAGVTQTPRYLIKTRGQQVTLSCSPISGHRSVSWYQQTPGQGLQFLFEYFSETQRNKGNFPGRFSGRQFSNSRSEMNVSTLELGDSALYLCASSSVMTGGTYTEAFFGQGTRLTVV.

The J gene is TRBJ2-7, the V gene TRBV7-2; a weak D match, TRBD2 (5 bases). Trimming cost V 3 bases and J 1 base, with 10 bases left between them. Germline CDR1 SGHTA, CDR2 FQGNSA. This CDR3 contains 14 residues. In nucleotides, the CDR3 is TGTGCCAGCAGCTTGTCGGGGATTTCCTACGAGCAGTACTTC. As protein: CASSLSGISYEQYF.

CDR3 protein: CASSTQTRGRSYEQYF. For the CDR3, the DNA is TGTGCCAGCAGTACGCAAACGAGGGGGAGGTCCTACGAGCAGTACTTC. The V and J genes are TRBV11-2 and TRBJ2-7, with D perhaps given as TRBD1 or TRBD2 (6 bases each). Germline CDR1 is SGHAT and CDR2 is FQNNGV. The CDR3 has 16 residues. V lost 6 bases and J 1 base, leaving 19 bases between the germline ends.

The V gene is TRBV5-4, the J gene TRBJ2-1; 7 nucleotides line up with TRBD1. Germline trimming cut 3 bases from V and 4 bases from J; bases unmatched to any gene: 4. Germline assignment: CDR1 SGHNT and CDR2 YYREEE (reference sequence). The CDR3 covers 14 residues. DNA for the CDR3: TGTGCCAGCAGCTCCCGACAGGGATACAATGAGCAGTTCTTC. This codes for CASSSRQGYNEQFF.

This chain uses TRBV5-8 with TRBJ1-1; weak D call: TRBD1 (6 bases). The CDR3 is 13 amino acids. The germline V gene has CDR1 SGHTS and CDR2 YDEGEE. V lost 4 bases and J 1 base, leaving 8 bases between the germline ends. The CDR3 DNA follows: TGTGCCAGCAGCGCCAGGGGGAACACTGAAGCTTTCTTT. Translated, it gives CASSARGNTEAFF.

This chain links TRBV6-5 with TRBJ2-7; TRBD2 might be the D (7 bases). The CDR3 loop spans 15 amino acids. Trimming left V 2 bases short and J 6 bases short, with 17 bases between. Germline V CDR1 and CDR2: MNHEY, SVGAGI. CDR3 DNA: TGTGCCAGCAGTTACCCTGGGGGGGGGCTCTCCGAGCAGTACTTC. Amino acid sequence: CASSYPGGGLSEQYF.

V usage is TRBV28 and J usage is TRBJ2-7; possibly TRBD2 for D (6 bases). Germline V gene data show CDR1 as MDHEN and CDR2 as SYDVKM. The CDR3 contains 13 residues. Trimming pared 8 bases from V and 0 bases from J, leaving 11 bases between. As DNA, the CDR3 is TGTGCCAGCCGTAGCGGTTCCTCCTACGAGCAGTACTTC. The encoded protein is CASRSGSSYEQYF.

The V gene is TRBV25-1, the J gene TRBJ1-1; D gene uncertain. With 1 base removed from V and 1 base from J, the gap between germline ends came to 7 bases. This CDR3 contains 14 residues. Germline lookup yields CDR1 MGHDK and CDR2 SYGVNS. CDR3 DNA sequence: TGTGCCAGCAGTGAATTCGGCGGGAACACTGAAGCTTTCTTT. Its protein product is CASSEFGGNTEAFF.

This chain uses TRBV28 with TRBJ2-1; 8 bases are a match to TRBD2. Per the germline V gene, CDR1 is MDHEN and CDR2 is SYDVKM. The ends lost 5 bases at V and 6 bases at J; junction bases unmatched: 18. This CDR3 contains 18 residues. In DNA form, the CDR3 reads TGTGCCAGCAGTCAGCCCCAAGGGCCCGGGAGGGGGGCCAATGAGCAGTTCTTC. Residues: CASSQPQGPGRGANEQFF. The full variable domain, rest sourced from reference TRBV28 and TRBJ2-1, is DVKVTQSSRYLVKRTGEKVFLECVQDMDHENMFWYRQDPGLGLRLIYFSYDVKMKEKGDIPEGYSVSREKKERFSLILESASTNQTSMYLCASSQPQGPGRGANEQFFGPGTRLTVL.

This chain joins TRBV6-5 and TRBJ1-6, with a possible D match to TRBD1 (6 bases). The germline V and J ends were trimmed by 0 bases and 11 bases, with 17 bases remaining between them. In germline, CDR1 is MNHEY, CDR2 SVGAGI. The CDR3 has 16 amino acids. The CDR3 is CASSYSSVRGATPLHF. CDR3 nucleotide sequence: TGTGCCAGCAGTTACTCGTCCGTCAGGGGAGCGACACCCCTCCACTTT.

This chain uses TRBV7-3 with TRBJ1-6; D not certain. This CDR3 contains 17 residues. Trimming left V 2 bases short and J 4 bases short, with 15 bases between. Looked up from germline, CDR1 is SGHTA and CDR2 is FQGTGA. The CDR3 DNA sequence: TGTGCCAGCAGCTTAGACGAGGCAGCGGTTTATAATTCACCCCTCCACTTT. It codes for CASSLDEAAVYNSPLHF. The variable domain in full, completed from reference TRBV7-3 and TRBJ1-6, reads GAGVSQTPSNKVTEKGKYVELRCDPISGHTALYWYRQSLGQGPEFLIYFQGTGAADDSGLPNDRFFAVRPEGSVSTLKIQRTERGDSAVYLCASSLDEAAVYNSPLHFGNGTRLTVT.

This chain links TRBV5-4 with TRBJ2-3; 7 bases map to TRBD1. The J segment lost 2 bases and the V segment lost 2 bases, leaving 8 bases of the junction unmatched. The CDR3 length is 16 residues. CDR1 is SGHNT and CDR2 is YYREEE in the germline V gene (reference sequence). The CDR3 DNA reads as TGTGCCAGCAGCTTCCGACTTACAGGGGACACAGATACGCAGTATTTT. This encodes CASSFRLTGDTDTQYF.

V gene TRBV5-1 combines with J gene TRBJ1-6, with 9 nucleotides matching TRBD1. V was pared by 3 bases and J by 9 bases, with 7 bases of the junction left unmatched. Per germline, CDR1 SGHRS and CDR2 YFSETQ. This CDR3 is 15 amino acids long. The CDR3 loop reads CASSSTGQGVSPLHF. DNA of the CDR3: TGCGCCAGCAGCTCCACGGGACAGGGAGTTTCACCCCTCCACTTT.

The rearrangement links TRBV28 to TRBJ1-5; 7 bases align to TRBD1. With 6 bases clipped from V and 1 base from J, the junction kept 6 bases outside the gene matches. Germline CDR1 reads MDHEN; CDR2 reads SYDVKM. The CDR3 sequence is 15 residues long. CDR3 DNA sequence: TGTGCCAGCAGGAGCTACAGGGGAAGCAATCAGCCCCAGCATTTT. It specifies CASRSYRGSNQPQHF.

The genes are TRBV4-3 and TRBJ1-4; 8 bases are a match to TRBD1. The V gene end was trimmed by 1 base and the J gene end by 3 bases; junction bases not matched to a gene: 4. Looked up from germline, CDR1 is LGHNA and CDR2 is YSLEER. This CDR3 comprises 16 residues. The DNA for the CDR3 is TGCGCCAGCAGCCAAGGTGACAGGGGCCCTAATGAAAAACTGTTTTTT. This gives the protein CASSQGDRGPNEKLFF.

V usage is TRBV7-3 and J usage is TRBJ2-1, with TRBD2 identical over 9 bases. This CDR3 is 14 amino acids long. The germline gives CDR1 SGHTA, CDR2 FQGTGA. V lost 5 bases to trimming and J lost 7 bases; unmatched junction nucleotides: 6. The chain's CDR3 is CASSPAGGVNEQFF. The DNA for the CDR3 is TGTGCCAGCAGCCCCGCGGGAGGGGTAAATGAGCAGTTCTTC.

V gene TRBV18 combines with J gene TRBJ1-3; no definite D call. This CDR3 is 16 amino acids long. Trimming took off 2 bases at V and 0 bases at J, with 11 bases between the two ends. Germline-derived CDR1 and CDR2 are KGHSH and LQKENI. The CDR3 DNA is TGTGCCAGCTCACCAAGGGCCCCATTCTCTGGAAACACCATATATTTT. Protein: CASSPRAPFSGNTIYF.

V and J are TRBV2 and TRBJ2-3, with TRBD2 identical over 7 bases. V shed 6 bases, J shed 3 bases, and the junction held 9 bases outside the gene matches. Per the germline V gene, CDR1 is SNHLY and CDR2 is FYNNEI. The CDR3 has 15 amino acids. The CDR3 protein is CASRLTGGLTDTQYF. The DNA for the CDR3 is TGTGCCAGCAGGCTTACGGGGGGATTGACAGATACGCAGTATTTT.

This chain uses TRBV7-2 with TRBJ1-3; perhaps TRBD1 as D (5 bases). V lost 1 base, J lost 0 bases, and 13 bases lay in between. This CDR3 has 17 residues. The germline V gene has CDR1 SGHTA and CDR2 FQGNSA. In DNA form, the CDR3 reads TGTGCCAGCAGCTTAGGGGGCGGGGGTCACTCTGGAAACACCATATATTTT. This sequence encodes CASSLGGGGHSGNTIYF.

The chain links TRBV28 to TRBJ1-2; 8 bases match TRBD1. Looked up from germline, CDR1 is MDHEN and CDR2 is SYDVKM. This CDR3 is built from 12 residues. V was pared by 7 bases and J by 8 bases, with 6 bases of the junction left unmatched. The CDR3 DNA sequence: TGTGCCAGCAAACAGGGGGAGGTGGGCTACACCTTC. Its protein product is CASKQGEVGYTF.

The V call is TRBV29-1, the J call TRBJ2-3, with D maybe TRBD2 (7 bases). The CDR3 sequence is 14 residues long. Trimming shortened V by 3 bases and J by 6 bases, and 16 bases separated the two germline ends. Germline values: CDR1 SQVTM, CDR2 ANQGSEA. This chain's CDR3 is CSVDLGGGRDTQYF. The CDR3 nucleotides read TGCAGCGTTGATCTAGGGGGGGGTCGGGATACGCAGTATTTT.

The genes are TRBV7-3 and TRBJ1-1; weak D call: TRBD1 (5 bases). Germline V gives CDR1 SGHTA, CDR2 FQGTGA. This CDR3 is built from 13 residues. The V end was cut by 3 bases, the J end by 4 bases, with 9 bases between. CDR3 DNA sequence: TGTGCCAGCAGCTTCTTGGGGGGCACTGAAGCTTTCTTT. Translated: CASSFLGGTEAFF.

The V gene is TRBV2, the J gene TRBJ1-1; 8 positions agree with TRBD1. The germline gives CDR1 SNHLY, CDR2 FYNNEI. CDR3 size: 13 residues. Trimming at V came to 6 bases and at J to 5 bases, leaving 5 bases not matched to a gene. The CDR3 DNA reads TGTGCCAGCAGGCAGGACAGGGCGACTGAAGCTTTCTTT. Its translation: CASRQDRATEAFF. Combining the CDR3 with reference TRBV2 and TRBJ1-1 gives the whole variable domain EPEVTQTPSHQVTQMGQEVILRCVPISNHLYFYWYRQILGQKVEFLVSFYNNEISEKSEIFDDQFSVERPDGSNFTLKIRSTKLEDSAMYFCASRQDRATEAFFGQGTRLTVV.

The rearrangement links TRBV28 to TRBJ1-6; TRBD1 agrees at 8 bases. The CDR3 runs 14 residues. Germline CDR1 is MDHEN and CDR2 is SYDVKM. Losses at the gene ends were 8 bases for V and 8 bases for J; bases not matched to a gene: 8. The CDR3 region has the DNA TGTGCCAGCGAACTGACAGGGGAGCATTCACCCCTCCACTTT. Its translation is CASELTGEHSPLHF.